This paragraph covers one TCR beta chain sequence. Method: immunoSEQ multiplex PCR; TCRdb's copy keeps in-frame clones and lacks some. Of around 2,900 clones listed, around 63% are singletons. The sample originates from a study of PD-1 blockade in classical Hodgkin lymphoma. In every patient, relapse followed autologous stem cell transplantation, while exposure to brentuximab vedotin differed. Magnetic negative selection of thawed PBMCs yielded the CD8+ T cells. Relapsed/refractory classical Hodgkin lymphoma patients had complete, partial or progressive responses. Trimming at V came to 3 bases and at J to 4 bases, leaving 8 bases not matched to a gene. The CDR3 has 17 amino acids. Per the germline V gene, CDR1 is LNHNV and CDR2 is YYDKDF (reference sequence).

Sequenced material: CD8+ T cells from blood, taken at baseline. This chain links TRBV15 with TRBJ1-4, with 10 bases lining up with TRBD1. This clonotype was obtained from a human donor with classical Hodgkin lymphoma. Here the CDR3 DNA reads TGTGCCACCAGCAGCCGGGACAGGGGATTTCGTAATGAAAAACTGTTTTTT. This encodes CATSSRDRGFRNEKLFF. Using reference TRBV15 and TRBJ1-4 for the parts outside the CDR3, the full variable domain is DAMVIQNPRYQVTQFGKPVTLSCSQTLNHNVMYWYQQKSSQAPKLLFHYYDKDFNNEADTPDNFQSRRPNTSFCFLDIRSPGLGDTAMYLCATSSRDRGFRNEKLFFGSGTQLSVL.